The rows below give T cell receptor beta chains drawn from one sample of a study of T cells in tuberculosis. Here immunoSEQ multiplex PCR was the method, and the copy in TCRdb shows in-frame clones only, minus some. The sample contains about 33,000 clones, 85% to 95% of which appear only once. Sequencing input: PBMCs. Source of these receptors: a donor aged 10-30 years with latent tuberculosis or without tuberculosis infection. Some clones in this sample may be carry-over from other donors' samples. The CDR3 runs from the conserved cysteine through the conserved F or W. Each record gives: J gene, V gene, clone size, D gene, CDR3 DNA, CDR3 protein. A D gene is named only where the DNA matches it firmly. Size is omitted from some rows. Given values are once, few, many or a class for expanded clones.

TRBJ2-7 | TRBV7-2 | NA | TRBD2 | TGTGCCAGCAGCCCAGGGACTAGTTGGTCCGAGCAGTACTTC | CASSPGTSWSEQYF
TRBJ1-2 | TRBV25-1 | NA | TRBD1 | TGTGCCAGCAGTGAAGCAGGGGGGTCCGACTATGGCTACACCTTC | CASSEAGGSDYGYTF
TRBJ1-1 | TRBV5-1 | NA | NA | TGCGCCAGCGCGGCCGGGAGCACTGAAGCTTTCTTT | CASAAGSTEAFF
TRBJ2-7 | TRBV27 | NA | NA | TGTGCCAGCAGTTTAATTGGGCAAACCTACGAGCAGTACTTC | CASSLIGQTYEQYF
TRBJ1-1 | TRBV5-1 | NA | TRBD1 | TGCGCCAGCAGAATCCAGACAGGGATGAACACTGAAGCTTTCTTT | CASRIQTGMNTEAFF
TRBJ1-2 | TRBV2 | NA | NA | TGTGCCAGCATCGAGGAGGAGGGGCCCAAACGCTACACCTTC | CASIEEEGPKRYTF
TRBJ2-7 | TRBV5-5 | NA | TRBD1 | TGTGCCAGCAGTAAACAGGGGGCTCCGTCCTCCTACGAGCAGTACTTC | CASSKQGAPSSYEQYF
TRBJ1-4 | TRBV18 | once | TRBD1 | TGTGCCAGCTCGGCCGGGACAGAGCCTAATGAAAAACTGTTTTTT | CASSAGTEPNEKLFF
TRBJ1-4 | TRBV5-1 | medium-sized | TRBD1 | TGCGCCAGCAGCTTGGGCGACAGGGGAAAACTGTTTTTT | CASSLGDRGKLFF
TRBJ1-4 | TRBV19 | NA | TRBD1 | TGTGCCAGTAGTGCCATGGCCGACAGGGATGAAAAACTGTTTTTT | CASSAMADRDEKLFF
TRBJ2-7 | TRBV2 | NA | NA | TGTGCCAGCAGTGGGGAACAGGGCTACGAGCAGTACTTC | CASSGEQGYEQYF
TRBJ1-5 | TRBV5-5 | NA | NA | TGTGCCAGCAGCGCAGGGGTGGTCAGCAATCAGCCCCAGCATTTT | CASSAGVVSNQPQHF
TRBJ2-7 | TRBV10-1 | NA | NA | TGCGCCAGCAGCAAAACAGGGAGCTCGGTCTACGAGCAGTACTTC | CASSKTGSSVYEQYF
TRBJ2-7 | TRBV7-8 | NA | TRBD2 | TGTGCCAGCAGCTTAGGCGGGAGGTACTACGAGCAGTACTTC | CASSLGGRYYEQYF
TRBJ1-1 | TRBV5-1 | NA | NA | TGCGCCAGCAGCTTGCGTGGACAGCCTCTGGACACTGAAGCTTTCTTT | CASSLRGQPLDTEAFF
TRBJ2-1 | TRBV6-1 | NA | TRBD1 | TGTGCCAGCATTCCCGGGACAGGCTCTTACAATGAGCAGTTCTTC | CASIPGTGSYNEQFF
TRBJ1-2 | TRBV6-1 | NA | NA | TGTGCCAGCAGGATTCCGACAGGCTTAAACTATGGCTACACCTTC | CASRIPTGLNYGYTF
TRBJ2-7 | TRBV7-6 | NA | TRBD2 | TGTGCCAGCAGCTCTGGGACTAGCGTGGGCGAGCAGTACTTC | CASSSGTSVGEQYF
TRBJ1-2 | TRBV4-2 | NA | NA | TGTGCCAGCAGCCAAGAGGCAGGCTCATTCGATAACTATGGCTACACCTTC | CASSQEAGSFDNYGYTF
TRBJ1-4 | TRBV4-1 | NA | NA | TGCGCCAGCAGCCGCTTCCGCGACAGGAGGAATAATGAAAAACTGTTTTTT | CASSRFRDRRNNEKLFF
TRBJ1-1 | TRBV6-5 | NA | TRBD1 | TGTGCCAGCAGAACAGGGGGTCACACTGAAGCTTTCTTT | CASRTGGHTEAFF
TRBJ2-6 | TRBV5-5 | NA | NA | TGTGCCAGCAGCTTTGGGGGCGCTGGGGCCAACGTCCTGACTTTC | CASSFGGAGANVLTF
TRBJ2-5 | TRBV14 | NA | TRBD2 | TGTGCCAGCGGGCCGGATCTAGCGGGACACGAGACCCAGTACTTC | CASGPDLAGHETQYF
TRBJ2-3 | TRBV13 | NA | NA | TGTGCCAGCAGTAGTGGCACAGATACGCAGTATTTT | CASSSGTDTQYF
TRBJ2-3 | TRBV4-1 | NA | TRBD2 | TGCGCCAGCAGTCTCCTTAGCGGGGGGTACACAGATACGCAGTATTTT | CASSLLSGGYTDTQYF
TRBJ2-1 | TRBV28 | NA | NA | TGTGCCAGTGCCCCCCGGGATGAGCAGTTCTTC | CASAPRDEQFF
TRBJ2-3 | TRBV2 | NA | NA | TGTGCCAGCATTCTACAGGGTGGCACAGATACGCAGTATTTT | CASILQGGTDTQYF